This entry is about one TCR beta chain. Its specificity is not known. This record comes from a study of shared clonotypes between healthy human individuals. Naive CD8 isolation took CD45RO-negative cells positively selected for CCR7 and excluded terminally differentiated effector memory CD45RA+ cells. In the original processing: With immunoSEQ giving junction-only sequences and no quality scores, filtering differed. The protocol was immunoSEQ multiplex PCR, while the TCRdb copy is restricted to in-frame clones and leaves out a portion. V and J calls plus clone size are reproduced from that table; the DNA served to infer D and trimming. There are 1.5 million to 2.5 million clones in the sample; about 95% occur only once, and approximately 1% lies in the top ten. Study-wide findings and caveats: Naive subsets, compared against memory subsets, generally had larger estimated richness values. It was observed that roughly 5.1% of naive CD4 clonotypes were shared across a handful of donors.

This clonotype was obtained from a man between 18 and 35 years old in good health. Source material: naive CD8+ T cells sorted from blood.

In DNA form, the CDR3 reads TGTGCCAGCAGCTTTGAGGGACAGGGACTGCAAAACTATGGCTACACCTTC. Translation gives CASSFEGQGLQNYGYTF. The chain is built from TRBV7-9 and TRBJ1-2, with 9 bases identical to TRBD1. The germline gives CDR1 SEHNR, CDR2 FQNEAQ (reference sequence). The V and J ends lost 3 bases and 2 bases, in that order; junction bases with no gene match: 10. CDR3 length: 17 residues. Full variable domain (rest looked up from reference TRBV7-9 and TRBJ1-2): DTGVSQNPRHKITKRGQNVTFRCDPISEHNRLYWYRQTLGQGPEFLTYFQNEAQLEKSRLLSDRFSAERPKGSFSTLEIQRTEQGDSAMYLCASSFEGQGLQNYGYTFGSGTRLTVV.